This T cell receptor (beta chain) was identified during a study of Graves' ophthalmopathy and Graves' hyperthyroidism. Whole-study findings and limits: Ophthalmopathy cases were distinguished from stable hyperthyroidism by a 13-signature model, reaching around 88% sensitivity and roughly 81% specificity.

Patients were excluded if they had other autoimmune diseases or uncontrolled infections, and likewise if pregnancy or lactation applied. Establishment of the diagnosis relied upon clinical symptoms, serum thyroxine, TRAb, thyroid ultrasound and orbital computed tomography. It was from roughly 10 ml of fresh peripheral blood that the PBMCs came. For repertoire sequencing, the TCR beta CDR3 regions were amplified from RNA transcripts. Second-round multiplex PCR came after a first-round RT-PCR that employed HTBI primers. TCRdb used MiXCR to reprocess the multiplex PCR reads, holding one entry per CDR3 protein. The repertoire holds approximately 380,000 distinct CDR3 sequences, approximately 21% seen once, with roughly 3% in the top ten. Turning to this clonotype: Its matching antigen is unknown. The CDR3 end shows no conserved phenylalanine or tryptophan, and so a read error is likely.

This CDR3 contains 12 residues. The germline V gene encodes CDR1 MNHNS and CDR2 SASEGT. Deletions cut 5 bases from V and 5 bases from J, with 6 bases between. Sequences were obtained from peripheral blood. The TCR comes from a woman younger than 35 with stable Graves' hyperthyroidism. The genes are TRBV6-1 and TRBJ2-2; D remains unclear. CDR3 residues: CASSRRTGELFY. Here the CDR3 DNA reads TGTGCCAGCAGTAGGCGTACCGGGGAGCTGTTTTAT.